The source of this T cell receptor beta chain is a study of technical replicates of blood from a handful of donors. Concerning this clone itself: Its ends do not fully match the called genes, so a read error is possible.

The CDR3 is made up of 15 amino acids. CDR1 is MNHEY and CDR2 is SVGAGI in the germline V gene. Method: immunoSEQ multiplex PCR; TCRdb's copy keeps in-frame clones and lacks some. This table holds approximately 89,000 clones, approximately 96% found once. V usage is TRBV6-5 and J usage is TRBJ2-7; D remains unclear. The sequence was obtained from a human donor in good health. Sequencing input: T cells isolated from PBMCs. The CDR3 coding sequence is TGTGCCAGCAGTTACGGCGGTACTTTCTCCTCCGAGCAGTACTTC. Translating gives CASSYGGTFSSEQYF.